This T cell receptor beta chain appears in the sequencing data of a study of blood T cell repertoires in COVID-19. On the study more broadly: Acute and convalescent COVID-19 samples came from the United States, Italy and Spain. PBMCs, B-cell-depleted T cells, or T cells were the source of the cDNA or gDNA that made up the material.

In the authors' methods: From reference gene primer amplification, estimates of nucleated cell counts were derived. The table came from immunoSEQ multiplex PCR; TCRdb's copy has only in-frame clones and leaves some out. The DNA gave D and trimming, while V, J and clone size come from that table. The sample contains more than 300,000 clones, 80% to 90% of which appear only once. Enrolment of Seattle patients took place during active infection, and they were followed longitudinally. V was shortened by 7 bases and J by 11 bases, with 21 bases between the two germline ends. Per germline, CDR1 SNHLY and CDR2 FYNNEI. CDR3 length: 14 amino acids.

The specimen was peripheral blood. V gene TRBV2 combines with J gene TRBJ2-1, with D perhaps TRBD2 (5 bases). The sequence was collected from a woman aged 25-40 years with COVID-19, enrolled during active disease. CDR3 residues: CASTRRGPNSKQFF. CDR3 in DNA: TGTGCCAGCACTCGAAGAGGGCCGAACTCTAAGCAGTTCTTC. Together with reference TRBV2 and TRBJ2-1, the CDR3 gives the full variable domain: EPEVTQTPSHQVTQMGQEVILRCVPISNHLYFYWYRQILGQKVEFLVSFYNNEISEKSEIFDDQFSVERPDGSNFTLKIRSTKLEDSAMYFCASTRRGPNSKQFFGPGTRLTVL.